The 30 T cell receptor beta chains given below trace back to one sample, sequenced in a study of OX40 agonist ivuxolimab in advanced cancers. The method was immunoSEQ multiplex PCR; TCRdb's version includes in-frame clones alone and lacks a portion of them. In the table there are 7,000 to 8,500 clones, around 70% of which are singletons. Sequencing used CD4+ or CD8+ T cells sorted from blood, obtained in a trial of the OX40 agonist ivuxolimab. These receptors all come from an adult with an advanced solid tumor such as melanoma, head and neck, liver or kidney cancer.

The CDR3 bases are TGTGCCAGCAGTTACTCCGCGGGAGCGGACAATGAGCAGTTCTTC. This translates into CASSYSAGADNEQFF. The J gene is TRBJ2-1, the V gene TRBV6-5; 7 nucleotides agree with TRBD2. CDR3 length: 15 residues. Germline trimming cut 0 bases from V and 5 bases from J; bases unmatched to any gene: 4. Germline assignment: CDR1 MNHEY and CDR2 SVGAGI.

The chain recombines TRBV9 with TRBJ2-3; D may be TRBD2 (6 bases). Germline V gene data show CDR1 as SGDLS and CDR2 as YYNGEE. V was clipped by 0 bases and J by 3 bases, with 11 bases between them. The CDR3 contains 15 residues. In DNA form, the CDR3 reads TGTGCCAGCAGCGTAGTCGGGACTGGGACAGATACGCAGTATTTT. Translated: CASSVVGTGTDTQYF.

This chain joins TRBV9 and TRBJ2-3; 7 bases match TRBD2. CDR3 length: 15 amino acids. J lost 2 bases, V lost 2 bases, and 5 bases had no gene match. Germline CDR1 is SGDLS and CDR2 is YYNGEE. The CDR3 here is CASSVSGGFTDTQYF. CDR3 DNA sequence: TGTGCCAGCAGCGTCTCGGGGGGATTCACAGATACGCAGTATTTT. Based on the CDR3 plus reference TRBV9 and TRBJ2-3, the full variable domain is DSGVTQTPKHLITATGQRVTLRCSPRSGDLSVYWYQQSLDQGLQFLIQYYNGEERAKGNILERFSAQQFPDLHSELNLSSLELGDSALYFCASSVSGGFTDTQYFGPGTRLTVL.

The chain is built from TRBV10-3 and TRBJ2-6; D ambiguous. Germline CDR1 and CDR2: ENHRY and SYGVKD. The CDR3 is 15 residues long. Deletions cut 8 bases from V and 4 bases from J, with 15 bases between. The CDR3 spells CAISAEGRGANVLTF. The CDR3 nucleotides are TGTGCCATCTCCGCAGAAGGCAGGGGGGCCAACGTCCTGACTTTC.

The CDR3 here is CASSISGGNYNEQFF. DNA for the CDR3: TGTGCCAGCAGCATTAGCGGGGGGAATTACAATGAGCAGTTCTTC. The V call is TRBV9, the J call TRBJ2-1; 10 positions agree with TRBD2. Looked up from germline, CDR1 is SGDLS and CDR2 is YYNGEE. The V gene end was trimmed by 4 bases and the J gene end by 4 bases; junction bases not matched to a gene: 5. The CDR3 sequence is 15 residues long.

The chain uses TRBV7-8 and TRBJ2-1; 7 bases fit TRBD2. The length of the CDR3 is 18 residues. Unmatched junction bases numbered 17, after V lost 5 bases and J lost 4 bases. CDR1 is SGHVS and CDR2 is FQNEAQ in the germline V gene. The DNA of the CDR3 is TGTGCCAGCAGCCCCGGACTAGACCTTAAACTCCGTTACAATGAGCAGTTCTTC. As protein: CASSPGLDLKLRYNEQFF. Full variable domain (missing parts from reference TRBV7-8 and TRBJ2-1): GAGVSQSPRYKVAKRGQDVALRCDPISGHVSLFWYQQALGQGPEFLTYFQNEAQLDKSGLPSDRFFAERPEGSVSTLKIQRTQQEDSAVYLCASSPGLDLKLRYNEQFFGPGTRLTVL.

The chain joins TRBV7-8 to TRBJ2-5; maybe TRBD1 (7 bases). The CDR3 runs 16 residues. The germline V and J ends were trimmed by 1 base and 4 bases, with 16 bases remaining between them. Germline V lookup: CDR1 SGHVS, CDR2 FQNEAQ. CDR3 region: CASSLGQGGFGETQYF. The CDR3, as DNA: TGTGCCAGCAGCTTAGGGCAGGGGGGTTTCGGAGAGACCCAGTACTTC.

The CDR3 region is CASSYSPGDGSYEQYF. DNA of the CDR3: TGTGCCAGCAGTTACTCTCCCGGGGACGGTTCCTACGAGCAGTACTTC. The gene calls are TRBV6-5 and TRBJ2-7, with D possibly being TRBD1 or TRBD2 (5 bases each). In germline, CDR1 is MNHEY, CDR2 SVGAGI. V was cut by 0 bases and J by 1 base, with 13 bases left in between. The CDR3 is 16 residues long.

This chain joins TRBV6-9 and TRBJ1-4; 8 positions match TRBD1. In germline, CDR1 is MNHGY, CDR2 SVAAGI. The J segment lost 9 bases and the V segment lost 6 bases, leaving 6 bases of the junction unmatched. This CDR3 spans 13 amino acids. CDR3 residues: CASRFRGQKKLFF. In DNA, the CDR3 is TGTGCCAGCAGATTCAGGGGGCAGAAAAAACTGTTTTTT.

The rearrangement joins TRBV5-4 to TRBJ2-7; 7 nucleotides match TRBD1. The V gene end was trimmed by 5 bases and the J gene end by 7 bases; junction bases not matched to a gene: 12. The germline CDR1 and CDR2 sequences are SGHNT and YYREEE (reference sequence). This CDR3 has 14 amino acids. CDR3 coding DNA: TGTGCCAGCAGTCACGGGACAGCCGTGAGGGAGCAGTACTTC. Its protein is CASSHGTAVREQYF.

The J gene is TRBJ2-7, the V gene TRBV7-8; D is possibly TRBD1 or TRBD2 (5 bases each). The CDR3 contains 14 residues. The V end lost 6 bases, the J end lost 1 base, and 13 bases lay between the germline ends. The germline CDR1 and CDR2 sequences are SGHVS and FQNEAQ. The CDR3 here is CASRFGAASYEQYF. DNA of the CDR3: TGTGCCAGCAGGTTCGGGGCAGCTTCCTACGAGCAGTACTTC.

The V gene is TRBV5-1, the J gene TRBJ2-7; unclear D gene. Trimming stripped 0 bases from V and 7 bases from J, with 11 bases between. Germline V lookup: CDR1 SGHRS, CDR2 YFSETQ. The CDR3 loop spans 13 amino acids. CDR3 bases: TGCGCCAGCAGCTTGGCCGAACTACCGGAGCAGTACTTC. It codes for CASSLAELPEQYF.

CDR3 coding DNA: TGTGCCAGCAGCTTGCGGGGAAGGAGAGCTAGCGGGAGAGGAGAGACCCAGTACTTC. Encoded protein: CASSLRGRRASGRGETQYF. The genes are TRBV5-8 and TRBJ2-5; 10 nucleotides match TRBD2. This CDR3 has 19 residues. Germline trimming cut 1 base from V and 4 bases from J; bases unmatched to any gene: 16. Germline loops: CDR1 SGHTS, CDR2 YDEGEE.

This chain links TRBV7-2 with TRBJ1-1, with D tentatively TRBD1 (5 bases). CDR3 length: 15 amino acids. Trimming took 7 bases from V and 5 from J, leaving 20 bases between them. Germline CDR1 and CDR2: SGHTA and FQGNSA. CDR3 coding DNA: TGTGCCAGCATCCAACCGGACACCCCGGAAACTGAAGCTTTCTTT. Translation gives CASIQPDTPETEAFF.

The CDR3 sequence is CSVAGGEVHEQYF. In DNA form, the CDR3 reads TGCAGCGTAGCCGGGGGTGAAGTCCACGAGCAGTACTTC. The chain employs TRBV29-1 and TRBJ2-7, with D perhaps matching TRBD2 (6 bases). This CDR3 is 13 amino acids long. V was shortened by 6 bases and J by 5 bases, with 17 bases between the two germline ends. Germline CDR1 and CDR2: SQVTM and ANQGSEA.

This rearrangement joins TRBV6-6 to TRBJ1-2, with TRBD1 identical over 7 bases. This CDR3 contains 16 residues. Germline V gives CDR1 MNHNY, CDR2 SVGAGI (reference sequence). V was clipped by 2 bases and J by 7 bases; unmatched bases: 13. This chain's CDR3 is CASSYPYMGRGGGYTF. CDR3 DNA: TGTGCCAGCAGTTACCCCTATATGGGCAGGGGGGGTGGCTACACCTTC.

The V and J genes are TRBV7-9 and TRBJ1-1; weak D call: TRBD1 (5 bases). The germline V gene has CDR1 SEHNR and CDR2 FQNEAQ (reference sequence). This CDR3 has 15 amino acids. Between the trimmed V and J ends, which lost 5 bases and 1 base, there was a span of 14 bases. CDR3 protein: CASSPLGLKNTEAFF. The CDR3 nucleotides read TGTGCCAGCAGCCCGCTGGGACTGAAGAACACTGAAGCTTTCTTT.

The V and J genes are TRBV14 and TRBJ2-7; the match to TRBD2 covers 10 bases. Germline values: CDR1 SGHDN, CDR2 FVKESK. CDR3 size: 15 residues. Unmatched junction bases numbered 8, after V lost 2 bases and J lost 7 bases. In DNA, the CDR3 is TGTGCCAGCAGCCAACTTAGCGGGAGGTTGGGGGAGCAGTACTTC. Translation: CASSQLSGRLGEQYF.

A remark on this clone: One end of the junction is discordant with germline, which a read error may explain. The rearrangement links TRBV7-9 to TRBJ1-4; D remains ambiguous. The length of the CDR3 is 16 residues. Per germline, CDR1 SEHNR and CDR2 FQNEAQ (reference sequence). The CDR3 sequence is CANSPSEVEMEEKLFF. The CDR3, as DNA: TGTGCCAACAGCCCTTCCGAAGTGGAAATGGAGGAAAAACTGTTTTTT.

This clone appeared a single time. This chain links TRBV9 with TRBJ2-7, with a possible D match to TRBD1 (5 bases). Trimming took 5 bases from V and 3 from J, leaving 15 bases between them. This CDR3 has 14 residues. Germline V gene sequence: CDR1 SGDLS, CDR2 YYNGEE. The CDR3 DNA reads TGTGCCAGCAGTGGACATCGTGGTTTCTACGAGCAGTACTTC. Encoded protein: CASSGHRGFYEQYF.

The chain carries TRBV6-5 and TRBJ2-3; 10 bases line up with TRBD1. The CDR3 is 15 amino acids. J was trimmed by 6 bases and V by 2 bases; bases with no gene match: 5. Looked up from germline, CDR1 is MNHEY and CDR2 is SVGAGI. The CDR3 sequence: CASSYSRQGADTQYF. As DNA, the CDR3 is TGTGCCAGCAGTTACAGCAGACAGGGGGCCGATACGCAGTATTTT.

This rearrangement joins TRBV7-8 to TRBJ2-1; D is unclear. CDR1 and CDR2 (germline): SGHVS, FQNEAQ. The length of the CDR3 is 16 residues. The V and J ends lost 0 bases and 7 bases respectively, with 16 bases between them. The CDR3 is CASSLAVGIGANEQFF. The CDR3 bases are TGTGCCAGCAGCTTAGCCGTGGGAATCGGTGCGAATGAGCAGTTCTTC. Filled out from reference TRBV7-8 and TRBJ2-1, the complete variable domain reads GAGVSQSPRYKVAKRGQDVALRCDPISGHVSLFWYQQALGQGPEFLTYFQNEAQLDKSGLPSDRFFAERPEGSVSTLKIQRTQQEDSAVYLCASSLAVGIGANEQFFGPGTRLTVL.

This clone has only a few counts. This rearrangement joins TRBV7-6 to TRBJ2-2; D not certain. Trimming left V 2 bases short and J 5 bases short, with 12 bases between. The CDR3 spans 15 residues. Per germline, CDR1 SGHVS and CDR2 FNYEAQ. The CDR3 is CASSLQIGRTGELFF. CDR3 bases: TGTGCCAGCAGCTTACAAATCGGCAGAACCGGGGAGCTGTTTTTT.

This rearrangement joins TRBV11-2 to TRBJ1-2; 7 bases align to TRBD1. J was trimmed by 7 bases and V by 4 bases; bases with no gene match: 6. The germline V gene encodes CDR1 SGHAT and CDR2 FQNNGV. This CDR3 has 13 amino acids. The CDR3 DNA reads TGTGCCAGCAGCTCCCCCCACAGGGGTGGCTACACCTTC. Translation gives CASSSPHRGGYTF.

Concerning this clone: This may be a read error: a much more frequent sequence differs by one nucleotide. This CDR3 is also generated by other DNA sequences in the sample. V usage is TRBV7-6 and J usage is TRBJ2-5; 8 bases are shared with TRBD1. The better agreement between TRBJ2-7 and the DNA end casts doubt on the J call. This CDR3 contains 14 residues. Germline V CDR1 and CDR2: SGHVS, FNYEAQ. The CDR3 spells CASSLGTGSYEQYF. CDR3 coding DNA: TGTGCCAGCAGCTTAGGGACAGGGTCCTACGAGCAGTACTTC.

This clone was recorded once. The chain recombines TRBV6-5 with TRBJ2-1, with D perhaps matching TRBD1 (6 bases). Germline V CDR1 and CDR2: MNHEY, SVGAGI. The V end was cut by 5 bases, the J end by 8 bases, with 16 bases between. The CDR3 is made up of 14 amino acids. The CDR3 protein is CASSLLGGIDEQFF. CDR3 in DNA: TGTGCCAGCAGTCTACTAGGGGGAATTGATGAGCAGTTCTTC.

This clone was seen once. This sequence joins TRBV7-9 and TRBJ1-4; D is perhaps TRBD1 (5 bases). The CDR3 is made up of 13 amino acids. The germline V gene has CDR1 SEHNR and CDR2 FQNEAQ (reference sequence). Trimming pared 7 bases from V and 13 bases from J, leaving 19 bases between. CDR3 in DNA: TGTGCCAGCATGGGGGTATGGGCAAATGGACTGTTTTTT. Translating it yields CASMGVWANGLFF.

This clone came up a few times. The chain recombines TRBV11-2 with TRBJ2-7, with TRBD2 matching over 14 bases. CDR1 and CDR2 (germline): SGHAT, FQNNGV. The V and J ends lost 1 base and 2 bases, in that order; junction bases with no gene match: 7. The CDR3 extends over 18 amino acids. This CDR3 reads CASSLARTSGRFAYEQYF. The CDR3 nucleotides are TGTGCCAGCAGCTTAGCTCGGACTAGCGGGAGGTTCGCCTACGAGCAGTACTTC.

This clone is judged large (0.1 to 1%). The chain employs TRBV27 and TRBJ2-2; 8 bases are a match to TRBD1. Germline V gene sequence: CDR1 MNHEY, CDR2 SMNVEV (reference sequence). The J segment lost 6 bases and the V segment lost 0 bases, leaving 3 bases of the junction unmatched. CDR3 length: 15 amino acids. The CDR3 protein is CASSLSQGAAGELFF. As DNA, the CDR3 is TGTGCCAGCAGTTTATCCCAGGGGGCTGCCGGGGAGCTGTTTTTT.

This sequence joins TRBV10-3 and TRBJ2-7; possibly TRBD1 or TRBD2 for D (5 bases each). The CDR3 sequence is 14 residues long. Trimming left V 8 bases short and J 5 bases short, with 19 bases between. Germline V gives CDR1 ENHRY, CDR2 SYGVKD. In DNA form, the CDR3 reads TGTGCCATCGCCACGTCAGAGGGACCCCACGAGCAGTACTTC. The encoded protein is CAIATSEGPHEQYF.